This T cell receptor beta chain was retrieved from a study of sequential checkpoint blockade in melanoma. Whole-study context: Randomization was 1:1 between first-line nivolumab→ipilimumab and ipilimumab→nivolumab. After both sequences, patients received maintenance nivolumab.

The length of the CDR3 is 15 residues. The germline gives CDR1 MNHEY, CDR2 SMNVEV (reference sequence). Regarding treatment: randomized to nivolumab then ipilimumab (arm A) or the reverse (arm B). None of the patients previously received DNA-damaging chemotherapy. Live CD3+CD8+ CD19− CD56− cells were sorted from PBMCs. The protocol was immunoSEQ multiplex PCR, while the TCRdb copy is restricted to in-frame clones and leaves out a portion. Here the sample spans some 18,000 clones, about 80% being singletons. The TCR originated in a human donor with melanoma. This rearrangement joins TRBV27 to TRBJ2-5; no definite D call. The J call is in doubt because the DNA end fits TRBJ2-7 better. The sample was CD8+ T cells sorted from blood (inferred from file names), taken from a patient given nivolumab and ipilimumab in sequence. This CDR3 is CASALEVTPTYEQYF. In DNA, the CDR3 is TGTGCCAGCGCCCTCGAGGTGACGCCGACCTACGAGCAGTACTTC.